A single sample is the source of the 7 T cell receptor beta chains below, sequenced in a study of blood T cell repertoires in COVID-19. Profiling relied on immunoSEQ multiplex PCR, and the TCRdb table lists in-frame clones only, not all of them. The sample includes tens of thousands of clones, about nine tenths of them seen just once. The source material was peripheral blood. Every receptor here comes from a man in his 70s with acute or convalescent COVID-19.

V is TRBV20-1 and J is TRBJ2-1; the D gene is possibly TRBD2 (6 bases). The germline V and J ends were trimmed by 3 bases and 3 bases, with 12 bases remaining between them. CDR3 length equals 14 residues. Germline CDR1 and CDR2: DFQATT and SNEGSKA (reference sequence). CDR3 sequence (DNA): TGCAGTGCTAGTCGGAGGGGCTACTACAATGAGCAGTTCTTC. This translates into CSASRRGYYNEQFF.

The chain combines TRBV25-1 with TRBJ1-1; D gene uncertain. The germline CDR1 and CDR2 sequences are MGHDK and SYGVNS. The CDR3 length is 15 residues. V shed 6 bases and J shed 3 bases, with 17 bases lying between them. In DNA, the CDR3 is TGTGCCAGCAGCCCATCTGGGGAGGAATACACTGAAGCTTTCTTT. Translating gives CASSPSGEEYTEAFF.

This rearrangement joins TRBV5-1 to TRBJ1-4, with a weak D call TRBD1 (5 bases). The germline V gene encodes CDR1 SGHRS and CDR2 YFSETQ. Trimming removed 0 bases at V and 2 bases at J, with 14 bases between. This CDR3 comprises 17 residues. DNA of the CDR3: TGCGCCAGCAGCTTGGGTGGCAGGGTTTCGACTAATGAAAAACTGTTTTTT. Protein: CASSLGGRVSTNEKLFF.

The J gene is TRBJ2-1, the V gene TRBV5-4, with 7 bases that match TRBD1. CDR1 and CDR2 (germline): SGHNT, YYREEE (reference sequence). This CDR3 has 15 amino acids. V shed 7 bases and J 6 bases; nucleotides not matched to a gene: 13. CDR3 loop: CASRPQQGLGNEQFF. The CDR3 DNA reads as TGTGCCAGCCGCCCTCAACAGGGGCTAGGCAATGAGCAGTTCTTC.

The chain links TRBV6-5 to TRBJ2-7, with 14 bases lining up with TRBD2. The junction had 4 bases not matched to a gene; V was cut back by 6 bases and J by 3 bases. This CDR3 is 15 amino acids long. Germline V lookup: CDR1 MNHEY, CDR2 SVGAGI. CDR3 DNA: TGTGCCAGCAGCCCGGGACTAGCGGGGGTCTACGAGCAGTACGTC. The encoded protein is CASSPGLAGVYEQYV.

The J gene is TRBJ1-2, the V gene TRBV2; D is undetermined. The CDR3 covers 14 residues. CDR1 is SNHLY and CDR2 is FYNNEI in the germline V gene. Trimming removed 4 bases at V and 6 bases at J, with 15 bases between. This chain's CDR3 is CASSALTGTNGYTF. The CDR3 bases are TGTGCCAGCAGTGCCTTGACGGGAACTAATGGCTACACCTTC.

The chain employs TRBV7-2 and TRBJ2-3; 11 bases align to TRBD2. Germline V gives CDR1 SGHTA, CDR2 FQGNSA. CDR3 length: 16 residues. V lost 3 bases and J lost 7; bases outside the gene matches: 9. The CDR3 is CASSLGLAESRNTQYF. The CDR3 DNA follows: TGTGCCAGCAGCTTGGGACTAGCGGAGAGCCGGAATACGCAGTATTTT.